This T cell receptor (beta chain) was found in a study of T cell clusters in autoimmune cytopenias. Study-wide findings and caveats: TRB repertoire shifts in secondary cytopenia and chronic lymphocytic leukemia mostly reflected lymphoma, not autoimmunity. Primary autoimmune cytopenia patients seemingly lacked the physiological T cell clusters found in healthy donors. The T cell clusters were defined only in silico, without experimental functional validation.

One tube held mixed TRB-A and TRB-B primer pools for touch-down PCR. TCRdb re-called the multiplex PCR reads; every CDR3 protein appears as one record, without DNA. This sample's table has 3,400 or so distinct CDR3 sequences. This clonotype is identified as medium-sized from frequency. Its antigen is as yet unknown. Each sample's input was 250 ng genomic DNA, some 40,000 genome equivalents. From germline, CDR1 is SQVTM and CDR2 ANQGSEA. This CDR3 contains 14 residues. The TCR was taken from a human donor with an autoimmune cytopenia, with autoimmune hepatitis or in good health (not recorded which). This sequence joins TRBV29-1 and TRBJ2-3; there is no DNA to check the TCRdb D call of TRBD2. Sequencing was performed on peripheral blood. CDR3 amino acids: CSVSEAGATDTQYF.